This is a list of T cell receptor beta chains from one sample in a study of blood T cell repertoires in COVID-19. Assay used: immunoSEQ multiplex PCR; TCRdb lists only in-frame clones, some missing. The repertoire holds 35,000 to 55,000 clones, with 90% as singletons. Material for sequencing was peripheral blood. These receptors originate from a human donor in a cohort sampled during active COVID-19. CDR3s include the opening cysteine and the closing phenylalanine or tryptophan. The D gene is left open where the match is weak. The size field is filled for only some rows; it gives once, few, many or a size class.

j_call | v_call | d_call | cdr3_length | clone_size | cdr3_aa | cdr3_nt
TRBJ2-3 | TRBV4-3 | - | 21 | - | CASSLRGDLTSPTASTDTQYF | TGCGCCAGCAGCCTCAGGGGGGACCTGACTAGTCCCACCGCTAGCACAGATACGCAGTATTTT
TRBJ1-1 | TRBV4-2 | - | 15 | - | CASSQGPGGNTEAFF | TGTGCCAGCAGCCAAGGCCCCGGTGGGAACACTGAAGCTTTCTTT
TRBJ1-1 | TRBV5-1 | - | 15 | - | CASSPTGTAFTEAFF | TGCGCCAGCAGCCCCACCGGGACTGCTTTCACTGAAGCTTTCTTT
TRBJ1-1 | TRBV21-1 | - | 12 | medium-sized | CASHPGNTEAFF | TGTGCCAGCCATCCAGGAAACACTGAAGCTTTCTTT
TRBJ2-7 | TRBV12-5 | TRBD2 | 17 | - | CASGFPSLAGGPYEQYF | TGTGCTAGTGGTTTTCCCTCCCTAGCGGGAGGACCCTACGAGCAGTACTTC
TRBJ2-3 | TRBV9 | TRBD2 | 14 | - | CASNTGLGRDTQYF | TGTGCCAGCAACACCGGACTAGGGCGGGATACGCAGTATTTT
TRBJ2-3 | TRBV14 | - | 15 | - | CASSQITGSTDTQYF | TGTGCCAGCAGCCAAATCACGGGGAGTACAGATACGCAGTATTTT
TRBJ1-3 | TRBV6-1 | TRBD1 | 15 | few | CASSEVTGEGNTIYF | TGTGCCAGCAGTGAAGTCACAGGGGAAGGAAACACCATATATTTT
TRBJ2-3 | TRBV19 | - | 13 | - | CASSIFSVDTQYF | TGTGCCAGTAGTATATTTTCTGTGGATACGCAGTATTTT
TRBJ2-2 | TRBV9 | - | 14 | - | CASSPLPGTGELFF | TGTGCCAGCAGCCCCCTTCCGGGAACCGGGGAGCTGTTTTTT
TRBJ2-3 | TRBV5-1 | - | 15 | - | CASSLEGRGSDTQYF | TGCGCCAGCAGCTTGGAGGGCAGGGGATCAGATACGCAGTATTTT
TRBJ2-7 | TRBV6-1 | TRBD1 | 15 | - | CASSEAGTGGLSVHF | TGTGCCAGCAGTGAAGCGGGGACAGGGGGTCTTAGCGTGCACTTC
TRBJ2-3 | TRBV18 | - | 14 | - | CASSPGSGTDTQYF | TGTGCCAGCTCACCAGGCAGTGGCACAGATACGCAGTATTTT
TRBJ2-7 | TRBV28 | TRBD2 | 14 | - | CASSYQRGGYEQYF | TGTGCCAGCAGTTACCAGCGGGGGGGCTACGAGCAGTACTTC
TRBJ2-7 | TRBV7-2 | TRBD2 | 14 | - | CASSSGGISYEQYF | TGTGCCAGCAGCAGCGGGGGGATATCCTACGAGCAGTACTTC
TRBJ2-3 | TRBV7-3 | - | 14 | - | CASSSTSAADTQYF | TGTGCCAGCAGCTCGACTTCCGCCGCAGATACGCAGTATTTT
TRBJ2-7 | TRBV9 | TRBD2 | 15 | once | CASSVAAGGGYEQYF | TGTGCCAGCAGCGTAGCGGCGGGAGGGGGCTACGAGCAGTACTTC
TRBJ1-2 | TRBV14 | - | 14 | - | CASSQDKLIYGYTF | TGTGCCAGCAGCCAAGATAAACTGATCTATGGCTACACCTTC
TRBJ2-5 | TRBV12-5 | TRBD2 | 16 | - | CASGLGERGGLETQYF | TGTGCTAGTGGGCTAGGAGAGCGGGGGGGGTTGGAGACCCAGTACTTC
TRBJ1-5 | TRBV5-6 | - | 13 | once | CASSFGDFQPQHF | TGTGCCAGCAGCTTCGGGGACTTTCAGCCCCAGCATTTT
TRBJ1-2 | TRBV7-2 | - | 14 | - | CASSWGLAWRGYTF | TGTGCCAGCAGCTGGGGCCTAGCGTGGCGAGGCTACACCTTC
TRBJ2-2 | TRBV9 | TRBD1 | 16 | - | CASSGTGDENTGELFF | TGTGCCAGCAGCGGTACAGGGGATGAGAACACCGGGGAGCTGTTTTTT
TRBJ2-1 | TRBV5-5 | TRBD2 | 14 | few | CASNTLAGYNEQFF | TGTGCCAGCAATACCCTAGCGGGATACAATGAGCAGTTCTTC
TRBJ2-7 | TRBV9 | - | 13 | - | CASSVSGAYEQYF | TGTGCCAGCAGCGTATCGGGAGCATACGAGCAGTACTTC
TRBJ1-1 | TRBV4-1 | - | 16 | - | CASSHRPTGGNTEAFF | TGCGCCAGCAGCCACAGACCGACAGGCGGGAACACTGAAGCTTTCTTT
TRBJ2-5 | TRBV6-2/TRBV6-3 | TRBD1 | 15 | - | CASSRPGQRQETQYF | TGTGCCAGCAGTCGGCCGGGACAGAGACAAGAGACCCAGTACTTC
TRBJ1-6 | TRBV6-2/TRBV6-3 | - | 18 | - | CASSYSRSEDLVGSPLHF | TGTGCCAGCAGTTACTCGAGATCGGAGGACTTAGTAGGTTCACCCCTCCACTTT
TRBJ2-2 | TRBV2 | TRBD2 | 19 | - | CASRSTSGGVRWNTGELFF | TGTGCCAGCAGGTCGACTAGCGGGGGGGTTCGATGGAACACCGGGGAGCTGTTTTTT
TRBJ1-2 | TRBV18 | TRBD1 | 18 | - | CASSSGQVVSMGNYGYTF | TGTGCCAGCTCATCTGGACAGGTCGTTTCGATGGGTAACTATGGCTACACCTTC
TRBJ2-1 | TRBV24-1 | - | 15 | - | CATSGIHGGTFEQFF | TGTGCCACCAGTGGTATCCACGGGGGGACATTTGAGCAGTTCTTC
TRBJ1-2 | TRBV9 | TRBD1 | 14 | medium-sized | CASSPGQGAYGYTF | TGTGCCAGCAGCCCGGGACAGGGGGCATATGGCTACACCTTC
TRBJ1-4 | TRBV4-2 | TRBD1 | 15 | once | CASSQTGATNEKLFF | TGTGCCAGCAGCCAGACAGGGGCAACTAATGAAAAACTGTTTTTT
TRBJ1-1 | TRBV7-2 | - | 13 | - | CASSQNRDTEAFF | TGTGCCAGCAGCCAGAACAGGGACACTGAAGCTTTCTTT
TRBJ2-5 | TRBV28 | - | 14 | once | CASSLSGEAETQYF | TGTGCCAGCAGTTTATCAGGTGAAGCAGAGACCCAGTACTTC
TRBJ1-2 | TRBV25-1 | TRBD1 | 13 | - | CASSGQGGFGYTF | TGTGCCAGCAGTGGGCAGGGGGGTTTTGGCTACACCTTC
TRBJ2-2 | TRBV7-9 | TRBD1 | 16 | few | CASSLGPTGAAGELFF | TGTGCCAGCAGCTTAGGTCCCACAGGGGCCGCCGGGGAGCTGTTTTTT
TRBJ1-2 | TRBV7-2 | - | 13 | - | CASSRDRLYGYTF | TGTGCCAGCAGCCGAGACAGGCTCTATGGCTACACCTTC
TRBJ1-5 | TRBV9 | - | 15 | - | CASSPGMISNQPQHF | TGTGCCAGCAGTCCAGGTATGATTAGCAATCAGCCCCAGCATTTT
TRBJ1-2 | TRBV12-3/TRBV12-4 | TRBD1 | 13 | - | CASRTGQVYGYTF | TGTGCCAGCAGGACGGGACAGGTCTATGGCTACACCTTC
TRBJ1-3 | TRBV5-5 | - | 16 | - | CASSLGLQGSGNTIYF | TGTGCCAGCAGCTTGGGGCTCCAGGGCTCTGGAAACACCATATATTTT
TRBJ2-7 | TRBV4-2 | TRBD2 | 15 | few | CASSQETSGSYEQYF | TGTGCCAGCAGCCAAGAGACTAGCGGGAGCTACGAGCAGTACTTC
TRBJ1-2 | TRBV5-4 | TRBD1 | 15 | - | CASSSGQGAGYGYTF | TGTGCCAGCAGCTCGGGACAGGGGGCTGGCTATGGCTACACCTTC
TRBJ1-5 | TRBV19 | - | 14 | few | CASSIGPGNQPQHF | TGTGCCAGTAGTATTGGTCCGGGGAATCAGCCCCAGCATTTT
TRBJ2-1 | TRBV27 | TRBD2 | 16 | - | CASSSLQRESGNEQFF | TGTGCCAGCAGTAGTCTTCAGCGGGAGTCGGGGAATGAGCAGTTCTTC
TRBJ1-1 | TRBV11-1 | TRBD1 | 15 | - | CASSPKDRVNIPAFF | TGTGCCAGCAGCCCCAAGGACAGGGTGAATATACCGGCTTTCTTT
TRBJ2-7 | TRBV7-2 | TRBD1 | 15 | once | CASSSTGGQNYEQYF | TGTGCCAGCAGCTCGACAGGGGGCCAGAACTACGAGCAGTACTTC
TRBJ2-3 | TRBV2 | TRBD1 | 13 | - | CASSGQGTDTQYF | TGTGCCAGCAGTGGACAGGGAACAGATACGCAGTATTTT
TRBJ1-1 | TRBV4-1 | - | 16 | - | CASTPKTIQGNTEAFF | TGCGCCAGCACGCCTAAAACTATACAGGGGAACACTGAAGCTTTCTTT
TRBJ1-4 | TRBV10-3 | - | 14 | few | CAISYNDRHEKLFF | TGTGCCATCAGTTATAACGACAGGCATGAAAAACTGTTTTTT
TRBJ2-7 | TRBV5-6 | TRBD2 | 14 | - | CASSRGGMNYEQYF | TGTGCCAGCAGCCGGGGAGGGATGAACTACGAGCAGTACTTC
TRBJ2-2 | TRBV19 | TRBD1 | 14 | once | CASSQDRDTGELFF | TGTGCCAGTAGCCAGGACAGGGACACCGGGGAGCTGTTTTTT
TRBJ2-2 | TRBV10-3 | TRBD1 | 14 | - | CAIRGQGNTGELFF | TGTGCCATCAGGGGACAGGGAAACACCGGGGAGCTGTTTTTT
TRBJ2-5 | TRBV29-1 | TRBD1 | 14 | - | CSARDRVVIETQYF | TGCAGCGCCAGGGACAGGGTCGTTATCGAGACCCAGTACTTC
TRBJ1-5 | TRBV19 | - | 13 | - | CASSIGANQPQHF | TGTGCCAGTAGTATAGGGGCGAATCAGCCCCAGCATTTT
TRBJ2-6 | TRBV5-4 | - | 15 | - | CASTIGLSGANVLTF | TGTGCCAGCACCATCGGTCTCTCTGGGGCCAACGTCCTGACTTTC